The 15 T cell receptor beta chains below all came from one sample that was sequenced in a study of blood T cell repertoires in COVID-19. Data came from immunoSEQ multiplex PCR; TCRdb stores just in-frame clones and leaves some out. The table has hundreds of thousands of clones, 85% seen once. Sequencing used PBMCs or T cells enriched from blood (not recorded which). These receptor sequences come from a woman between 45 and 65 years old who had recovered from COVID-19.

The chain joins TRBV13 to TRBJ2-1, with 7 bases aligning to TRBD2. Germline V CDR1 and CDR2: PRHDT, FYEKMQ (reference sequence). The CDR3 loop spans 15 amino acids. V was pared by 0 bases and J by 6 bases, with 5 bases of the junction left unmatched. The CDR3 reads CASSLGVSSGNEQFF. The DNA of the CDR3 is TGTGCCAGCAGCTTAGGCGTCTCTAGCGGCAATGAGCAGTTCTTC. Looking up the rest from reference TRBV13 and TRBJ2-1 gives the full variable domain: AAGVIQSPRHLIKEKRETATLKCYPIPRHDTVYWYQQGPGQDPQFLISFYEKMQSDKGSIPDRFSAQQFSDYHSELNMSSLELGDSALYFCASSLGVSSGNEQFFGPGTRLTVL.

This chain uses TRBV2 with TRBJ1-5; 10 bases are a match to TRBD1. The CDR3 has 14 amino acids. Per the germline V gene, CDR1 is SNHLY and CDR2 is FYNNEI. The junction had 6 bases not matched to a gene; V was cut back by 8 bases and J by 5 bases. CDR3 residues: CASGRDRGYQPQHF. The CDR3 DNA sequence: TGTGCCAGCGGCCGGGACAGGGGATATCAGCCCCAGCATTTT.

The gene calls are TRBV5-8 and TRBJ1-1; 9 nucleotides match TRBD1. The CDR3 is made up of 14 amino acids. Germline V lookup: CDR1 SGHTS, CDR2 YDEGEE. With 0 bases clipped from V and 3 bases from J, the junction kept 0 bases outside the gene matches. CDR3 loop: CASSLGTGDTEAFF. CDR3 bases: TGTGCCAGCAGCTTGGGGACAGGGGACACTGAAGCTTTCTTT. Combining the CDR3 with reference TRBV5-8 and TRBJ1-1 gives the whole variable domain EAGVTQSPTHLIKTRGQQATLRCSPISGHTSVYWYQQALGLGLQFLLWYDEGEERNRGNFPPRFSGRQFPNYSSELNVNALELEDSALYLCASSLGTGDTEAFFGQGTRLTVV.

The chain recombines TRBV5-5 with TRBJ2-2; D may be TRBD2 (6 bases). Germline CDR1 is SGHKS and CDR2 is YYEKEE (reference sequence). The CDR3 runs 15 residues. With 4 bases removed from V and 7 bases from J, the gap between germline ends came to 17 bases. The CDR3 here is CASSPNPGEGGELFF. The DNA for the CDR3 is TGTGCCAGCAGCCCGAACCCGGGGGAAGGCGGGGAGCTGTTTTTT.

V is TRBV4-1 and J is TRBJ2-3, with TRBD2 matching over 7 bases. Germline CDR1 is MGHRA and CDR2 is YSYEKL. The J segment lost 4 bases and the V segment lost 5 bases, leaving 6 bases of the junction unmatched. The CDR3 contains 14 residues. The CDR3 nucleotides read TGCGCCAGCAGCTATAGACTAGCCCCAGATACGCAGTATTTT. Translating gives CASSYRLAPDTQYF.

The chain joins TRBV10-3 to TRBJ1-5; no reliable D call. Trimming cost V 4 bases and J 5 bases, with 9 bases left between them. The CDR3 spans 13 residues. Germline V gives CDR1 ENHRY, CDR2 SYGVKD. CDR3 sequence reads: CAISGGFDQPQHF. CDR3 nucleotides: TGTGCCATCAGTGGAGGGTTCGATCAGCCCCAGCATTTT.

The V and J genes are TRBV7-6 and TRBJ2-3; D may be TRBD2 (6 bases). Germline CDR1 is SGHVS and CDR2 is FNYEAQ. Trimming pared 1 base from V and 1 base from J, leaving 9 bases between. This CDR3 region has 15 residues. CDR3 nucleotides: TGTGCCAGCAGCTTAGATCAGCGGGGCACAGATACGCAGTATTTT. Translated, it gives CASSLDQRGTDTQYF.

This chain links TRBV27 with TRBJ1-2; 8 bases align to TRBD1. J gave up 5 bases and V 2 bases, and 16 bases lay outside the gene matches. The V gene's germline CDR1 is MNHEY and CDR2 SMNVEV (reference sequence). The CDR3 has 18 amino acids. This chain's CDR3 is CASSLIGGAGGAGYGYTF. CDR3 DNA: TGTGCCAGCAGTTTAATTGGCGGGGCAGGGGGCGCAGGGTATGGCTACACCTTC.

J is TRBJ1-6 and V is TRBV7-6, with D possibly matching TRBD1 (5 bases). V was clipped by 5 bases and J by 0 bases, with 20 bases between them. Germline CDR1 reads SGHVS; CDR2 reads FNYEAQ. There are 19 residues in the CDR3. DNA of the CDR3: TGTGCCAGCAGCCGGAGTTCGGGGGGACTCAGCTCCTATAATTCACCCCTCCACTTT. This translates into CASSRSSGGLSSYNSPLHF. Full variable domain (rest looked up from reference TRBV7-6 and TRBJ1-6): GAGVSQSPRYKVTKRGQDVALRCDPISGHVSLYWYRQALGQGPEFLTYFNYEAQQDKSGLPNDRFSAERPEGSISTLTIQRTEQRDSAMYRCASSRSSGGLSSYNSPLHFGNGTRLTVT.

This rearrangement joins TRBV2 to TRBJ2-2, with TRBD2 identical over 8 bases. The CDR3 has 16 residues. V lost 6 bases and J lost 0; bases outside the gene matches: 6. The germline CDR1 and CDR2 sequences are SNHLY and FYNNEI. This CDR3 reads CASRLTSGANTGELFF. CDR3 nucleotides: TGTGCCAGCAGGCTAACTAGCGGCGCGAACACCGGGGAGCTGTTTTTT.

This chain joins TRBV5-1 and TRBJ1-1; 8 positions agree with TRBD1. The V gene's germline CDR1 is SGHRS and CDR2 YFSETQ. The CDR3 is made up of 17 amino acids. V shed 5 bases and J 1 base; nucleotides not matched to a gene: 13. The CDR3 region is CASSTLSTGAANTEAFF. CDR3 DNA: TGCGCCAGCAGTACTCTCTCGACAGGGGCGGCGAACACTGAAGCTTTCTTT.

This chain joins TRBV2 and TRBJ1-5; D remains ambiguous. V lost 5 bases to trimming and J lost 13 bases, with 21 bases between them. Germline V gives CDR1 SNHLY, CDR2 FYNNEI. This CDR3 is built from 14 residues. CDR3 nucleotide sequence: TGTGCCAGCAGTCGCGGGGTGAACAGTCCGTCGCAGCATTTT. Amino acid sequence: CASSRGVNSPSQHF.

This chain connects TRBV7-8 to TRBJ2-3; TRBD1 matches at 9 bases. Germline lookup yields CDR1 SGHVS and CDR2 FQNEAQ. The CDR3 consists of 16 residues. V dropped 5 bases and J dropped 0; count of bases not matched to a gene: 6. The CDR3 DNA sequence: TGTGCCAGCAGCCGCCCGGGACAGGGAAGCACAGATACGCAGTATTTT. The encoded protein is CASSRPGQGSTDTQYF.

The CDR3 sequence: CASSLAGAPEAFF. CDR3 nucleotides: TGTGCCAGCAGCTTAGCAGGGGCCCCTGAAGCTTTCTTT. V and J are TRBV11-2 and TRBJ1-1; the D gene is possibly TRBD1 (6 bases). The V gene's germline CDR1 is SGHAT and CDR2 FQNNGV. This CDR3 contains 13 residues. V lost 1 base and J 6 bases, leaving 9 bases between the germline ends. Full variable domain (remainder filled in from reference TRBV11-2 and TRBJ1-1): EAGVAQSPRYKIIEKRQSVAFWCNPISGHATLYWYQQILGQGPKLLIQFQNNGVVDDSQLPKDRFSAERLKGVDSTLKIQPAKLEDSAVYLCASSLAGAPEAFFGQGTRLTVV.

The genes are TRBV6-1 and TRBJ1-1, with D uncertain. The V gene's germline CDR1 is MNHNS and CDR2 SASEGT. There are 14 residues in the CDR3. Trimming took 2 bases from V and 0 from J, leaving 7 bases between them. In nucleotides, the CDR3 is TGTGCCAGCAGTGAATCGGGGATGAACACTGAAGCTTTCTTT. It codes for CASSESGMNTEAFF.